This T cell receptor beta chain originates from a study of blood T cell repertoires in COVID-19 (TCRdb year 2020). Notes on the research overall: The collaborator samples originated in the United States, Italy and Spain and spanned the acute and convalescent phases of COVID-19. The material from the prospective study consisted of cDNA or gDNA derived from T cells, B-cell-depleted T cells, or PBMCs. Subjects who had been exposed to COVID-19, were actively infected with it, or had recovered from it provided the deeply sampled blood TCRbeta repertoires that made up the dataset. The repertoires were released in a freely available public database intended as a resource for research on the immune response to SARS-CoV-2. Samples came from the ongoing ImmuneRACE study (first 160 participants) plus 1,254 subjects from 6 global collaborators. Nearly every sample came with metadata listing a de-identified subject ID, COVID-19 status, age in years and sex. Where available, HLA class I and class II types were obtained from metadata supplied by the sample provider rather than from assay-based typing.

This clone was counted a few times. Its target antigen remains unknown. One base away there is no much larger clone; base qualities are not given. The immunoSEQ Assay, a bias-controlled multiplex PCR, was used to amplify TCRbeta CDR3 regions from genomic DNA. In the paper's pipeline: The number of nucleated cells in each sample was estimated from the amplification of reference gene primers within the assay. To quantify the absolute abundance of each unique TCRbeta CDR3 rearrangement, sequence reads were collapsed and filtered. Productive Simpson clonality was computed per sample as the square root of Simpson's diversity index over productive rearrangements. Not all clones reach the TCRdb copy of this immuneACCESS table, which keeps in-frame sequences only. Checked studies attribute under half of the gap to unresolved V genes and leave the rest unexplained. That table is the source of V, J and clone size, and D and trimming were worked out from the DNA. In this sample the table shows roughly 280,000 clones, roughly 86% of which occur a single time. The biggest ten clones account for over 4% of the sample.

What the work shows at the level of the full study, not this receptor alone: The amount of clinical and demographic metadata varied by source and participant and was provided uncurated.

In Seattle, one collaborating source enrolled patients while the infection was active and tracked those patients longitudinally over the course of disease. Each collaborating institution followed its own protocols to collect whole blood in K2EDTA tubes. Collaborator samples were shipped for TCRbeta analysis as frozen whole blood, isolated PBMCs, or DNA extracted from either sample type. V and J are trimmed by 5 bases and 1 base, and the gene matches miss 4 bases of the junction. The cysteine opens and the phenylalanine closes a CDR3 of 15 amino acids. Only the CDR3 DNA stays, 45 bases, in frame from base 1. From a lookup of the germline V gene (reference sequence), CDR1 and CDR2 are MNHNY and SVGAGI.

This sequence was found in a woman in her sixties or seventies with COVID-19, enrolled during active disease. The rearranged chain carries TRBV6-6 and TRBJ2-7; TRBD2 lines up with 11 middle nucleotides. Sequences were obtained from peripheral blood. The DNA is TGTGCCAGCAGTCCACTAGCGGGAGTTTCCTACGAGCAGTACTTC. Its protein reads: CASSPLAGVSYEQYF.